This T cell receptor beta chain emerged from a study of blood T cell repertoires in COVID-19. Study context: Acute-phase and convalescent COVID-19 samples originated in the United States, Italy and Spain.

Some clones are missing from TCRdb's copy, which holds only in-frame ones; the method was immunoSEQ multiplex PCR. The profile shows 150,000 to 200,000 clones, 65% to 85% of them singletons. The V gene end was trimmed by 3 bases and the J gene end by 1 base; junction bases not matched to a gene: 3. From germline, CDR1 is MNHEY and CDR2 SVGEGT. The CDR3 loop spans 15 amino acids. This chain joins TRBV6-2 or TRBV6-3 and TRBJ2-4, with TRBD2 identical over 7 bases. What was sequenced was peripheral blood. The sequence derives from a man between 60 and 75 years old with active or convalescent COVID-19. The DNA for the CDR3 is TGTGCCAGCAGTTATGGCGGGAGTGCCAAAAACATTCAGTACTTC. This gives the protein CASSYGGSAKNIQYF.